What follows describes a single T cell receptor beta chain. This entry is derived from a study of blood T cell repertoires in COVID-19. Study summary: Some COVID-19 samples were acute and others convalescent; all came from the United States, Italy and Spain. T cells, B-cell-depleted T cells, or PBMCs provided the cDNA or gDNA that served as material.

The CDR3 extends over 14 amino acids. Deletions cut 1 base from V and 5 bases from J, with 9 bases between. The V gene's germline CDR1 is SEHNR and CDR2 FQNEAQ (reference sequence). TCRdb's table, derived via immunoSEQ multiplex PCR, lists solely in-frame clones and lacks some. Here the sample spans 200,000 to 250,000 clones, 80% being singletons. Study members were between about 18 and 90 years old and lived in some 26 US regions. Researchers sorted participants into cohorts using their self-reported clinical history. The J gene is TRBJ2-1, the V gene TRBV7-9; D not certain. The sequence came from a man aged 25-45 years with acute COVID-19. Sequencing was carried out using PBMCs or T cells enriched from blood (not recorded which). CDR3 protein: CASSLGMQNNEQFF. The CDR3 nucleotides are TGTGCCAGCAGCTTAGGCATGCAGAACAATGAGCAGTTCTTC.